This T cell receptor beta chain derives from a study of T cell responses to AZD1222 COVID-19 vaccine. This clone was recorded once. Its antigen is not known. There are 14 residues in the CDR3. V was pared by 5 bases and J by 4 bases, with 7 bases of the junction left unmatched. Germline CDR1 and CDR2: LNHDA and SQIVND (reference sequence). Whole-study findings and limits: Spike-specific TCR breadth and depth both grew after two AZD1222 doses.

TCRdb keeps only in-frame clones here, not all; method: immunoSEQ multiplex PCR. The sample contains 110,000 to 150,000 clones, around 94% of which appear only once. The receptor was derived from an adult who had recovered from COVID-19. This sample comprised peripheral blood, obtained after recovery from COVID-19. The chain has TRBV19 and TRBJ2-7; 8 positions agree with TRBD2. The CDR3, as DNA: TGTGCCAGTAGTGTCGGGAGGGCCAATTACGAGCAGTACTTC. Encoded protein: CASSVGRANYEQYF.